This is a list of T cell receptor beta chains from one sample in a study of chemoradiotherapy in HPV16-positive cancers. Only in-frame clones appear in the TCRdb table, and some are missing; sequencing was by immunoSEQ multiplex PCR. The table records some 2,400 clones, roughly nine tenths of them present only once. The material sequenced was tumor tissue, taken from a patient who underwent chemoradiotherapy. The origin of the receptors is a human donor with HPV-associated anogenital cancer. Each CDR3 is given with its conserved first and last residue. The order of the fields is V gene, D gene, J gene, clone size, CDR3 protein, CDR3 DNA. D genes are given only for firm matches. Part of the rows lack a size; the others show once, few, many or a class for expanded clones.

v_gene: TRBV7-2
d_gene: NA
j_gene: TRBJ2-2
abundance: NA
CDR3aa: CASSFSGGANTGELFF
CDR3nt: TGTGCCAGCAGCTTCTCGGGCGGCGCGAACACCGGGGAGCTGTTTTTT

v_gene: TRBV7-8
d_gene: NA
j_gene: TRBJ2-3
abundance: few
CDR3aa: CASIARLARDTQYF
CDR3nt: TGTGCCAGCATCGCAAGATTGGCTAGGGATACGCAGTATTTT

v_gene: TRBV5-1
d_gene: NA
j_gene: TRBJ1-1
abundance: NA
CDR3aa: CASSLVGGAGTEAFF
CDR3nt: TGCGCCAGCAGCTTGGTAGGGGGGGCTGGCACTGAAGCTTTCTTT

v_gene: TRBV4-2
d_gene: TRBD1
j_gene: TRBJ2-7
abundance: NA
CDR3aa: CASSQTGTGAYEQYF
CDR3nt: TGTGCCAGCAGCCAAACCGGGACAGGGGCCTACGAGCAGTACTTC

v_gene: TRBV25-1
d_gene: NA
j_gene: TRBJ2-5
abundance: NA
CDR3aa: CASSEKGGTQYQETQYF
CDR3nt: TGTGCCAGCAGTGAAAAGGGGGGGACACAGTACCAAGAGACCCAGTACTTC

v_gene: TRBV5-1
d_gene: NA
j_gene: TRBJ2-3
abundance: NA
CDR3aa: CASSYGRSTDTQYF
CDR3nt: TGCGCCAGCAGCTACGGCAGGTCCACAGATACGCAGTATTTT

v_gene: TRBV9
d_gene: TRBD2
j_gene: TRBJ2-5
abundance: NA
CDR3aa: CASSPGLAGGETQYF
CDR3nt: TGTGCCAGCAGCCCAGGACTAGCGGGGGGTGAGACCCAGTACTTC

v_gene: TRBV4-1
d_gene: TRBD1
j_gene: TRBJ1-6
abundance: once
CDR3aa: CASRDRGRDSPLHF
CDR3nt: TGCGCCAGCAGGGACAGGGGCAGGGATTCACCCCTCCACTTT

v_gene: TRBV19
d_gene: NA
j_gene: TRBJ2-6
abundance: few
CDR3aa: CASSILSGANVLTF
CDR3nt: TGTGCCAGTAGTATTCTCTCTGGGGCCAACGTCCTGACTTTC

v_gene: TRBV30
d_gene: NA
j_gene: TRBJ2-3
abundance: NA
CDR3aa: CAWSYRRDTQYF
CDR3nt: TGTGCCTGGAGTTACAGGCGGGATACGCAGTATTTT

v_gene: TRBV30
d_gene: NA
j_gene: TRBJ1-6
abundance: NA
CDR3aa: CAWALYTGPGISYNSPLHF
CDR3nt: TGTGCCTGGGCCCTTTACACGGGACCGGGTATATCCTATAATTCACCCCTCCACTTT

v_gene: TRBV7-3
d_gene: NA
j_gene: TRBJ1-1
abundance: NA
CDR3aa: CASSLDFNTEAFF
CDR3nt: TGTGCCAGCAGCTTAGATTTTAACACTGAAGCTTTCTTT

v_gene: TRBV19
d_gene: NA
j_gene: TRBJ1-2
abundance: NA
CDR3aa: CASSISRDYGYTF
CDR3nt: TGTGCCAGTAGTATTAGCCGGGACTATGGCTACACCTTC

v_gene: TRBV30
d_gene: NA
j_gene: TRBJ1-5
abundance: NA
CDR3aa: CAWSVGAEGQPQHF
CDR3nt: TGTGCCTGGAGTGTCGGGGCAGAGGGACAGCCCCAGCATTTT

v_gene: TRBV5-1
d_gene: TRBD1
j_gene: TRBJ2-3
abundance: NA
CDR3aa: CASSPPTGTDTQYF
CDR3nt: TGCGCCAGCAGCCCCCCGACAGGGACAGATACGCAGTATTTT

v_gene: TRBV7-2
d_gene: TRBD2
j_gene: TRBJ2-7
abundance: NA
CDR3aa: CASSLFTGGEQYF
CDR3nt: TGTGCCAGCAGCTTATTCACCGGGGGGGAGCAGTACTTC

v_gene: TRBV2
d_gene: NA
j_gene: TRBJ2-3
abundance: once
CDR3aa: CASIFRESTDTQYF
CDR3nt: TGTGCCAGCATATTCAGGGAGAGCACAGATACGCAGTATTTT

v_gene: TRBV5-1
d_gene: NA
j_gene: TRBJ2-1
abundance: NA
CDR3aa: CASSLAGEDNEQFF
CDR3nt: TGCGCCAGCAGCTTGGCCGGGGAGGACAATGAGCAGTTCTTC

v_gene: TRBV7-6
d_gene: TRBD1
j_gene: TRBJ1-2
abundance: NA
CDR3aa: CASSSGTDYGYTF
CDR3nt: TGTGCCAGCAGCTCCGGGACAGACTATGGCTACACCTTC

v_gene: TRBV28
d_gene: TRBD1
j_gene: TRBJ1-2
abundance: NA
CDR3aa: CASAGDRAHGYTF
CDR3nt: TGTGCCAGTGCCGGGGACAGGGCTCATGGCTACACCTTC

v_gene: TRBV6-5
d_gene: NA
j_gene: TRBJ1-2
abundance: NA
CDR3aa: CASSSPQGSNYGYTF
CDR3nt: TGTGCCAGCAGTTCCCCCCAGGGTTCGAACTATGGCTACACCTTC

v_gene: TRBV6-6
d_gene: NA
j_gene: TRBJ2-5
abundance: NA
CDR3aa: CASSYLGGSISGQYF
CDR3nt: TGTGCCAGCAGTTATTTAGGGGGGTCGATATCAGGGCAGTACTTC

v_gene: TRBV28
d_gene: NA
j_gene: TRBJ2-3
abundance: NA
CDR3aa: CASKQPGYTDTQYF
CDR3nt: TGTGCCAGCAAACAGCCAGGCTACACAGATACGCAGTATTTT

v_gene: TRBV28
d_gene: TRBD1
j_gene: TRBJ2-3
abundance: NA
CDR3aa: CASSLTGQGRTQYF
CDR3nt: TGTGCCAGCAGCTTAACGGGACAGGGCCGTACGCAGTATTTT

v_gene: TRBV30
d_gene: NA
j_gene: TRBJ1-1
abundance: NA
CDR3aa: CAWSVRLGAFF
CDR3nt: TGTGCCTGGAGTGTAAGGTTAGGAGCTTTCTTT

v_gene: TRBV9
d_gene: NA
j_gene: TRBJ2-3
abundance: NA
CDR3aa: CASSVSASPTDTQYF
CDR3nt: TGTGCCAGCAGCGTCTCGGCCTCCCCCACAGATACGCAGTATTTT

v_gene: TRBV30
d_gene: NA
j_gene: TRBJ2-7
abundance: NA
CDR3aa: CAWEGLSYEQYF
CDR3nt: TGTGCCTGGGAGGGACTTAGCTACGAGCAGTACTTC

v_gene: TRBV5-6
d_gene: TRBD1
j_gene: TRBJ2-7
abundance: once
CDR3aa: CASSPGTGTYEQYF
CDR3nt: TGTGCCAGCAGCCCCGGGACAGGTACCTACGAGCAGTACTTC

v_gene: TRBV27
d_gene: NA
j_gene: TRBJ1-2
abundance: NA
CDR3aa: CASSSPGSPYGYTF
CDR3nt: TGTGCCAGCAGTTCCCCTGGGTCGCCCTATGGCTACACCTTC

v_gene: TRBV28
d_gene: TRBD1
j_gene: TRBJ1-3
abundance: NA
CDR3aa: CASRQGSSGNTIYF
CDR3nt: TGTGCCAGCAGACAGGGGTCCTCTGGAAACACCATATATTTT

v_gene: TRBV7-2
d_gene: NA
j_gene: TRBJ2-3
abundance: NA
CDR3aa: CASSFWGSSDTQYF
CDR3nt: TGTGCCAGCAGCTTCTGGGGTTCATCAGATACGCAGTATTTT

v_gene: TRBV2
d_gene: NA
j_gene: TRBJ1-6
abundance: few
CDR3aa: CASSASSYNSPLHF
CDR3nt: TGTGCCAGCAGTGCAAGCTCCTATAATTCACCCCTCCACTTT

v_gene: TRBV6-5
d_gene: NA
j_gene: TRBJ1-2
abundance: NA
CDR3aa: CASSTPRGYGYTF
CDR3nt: TGTGCCAGCAGTACGCCAAGGGGCTATGGCTACACCTTC

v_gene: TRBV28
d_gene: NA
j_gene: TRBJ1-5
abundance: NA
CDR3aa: CASSLSAGYSNQPQHF
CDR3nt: TGTGCCAGCAGTTTGTCGGCAGGATATAGCAATCAGCCCCAGCATTTT

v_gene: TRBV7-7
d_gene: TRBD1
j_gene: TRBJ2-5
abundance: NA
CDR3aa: CASSLGGLGRRGETQYF
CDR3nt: TGTGCTAGCAGCTTAGGGGGCCTTGGCAGGAGAGGGGAGACCCAGTACTTC